The entry that follows covers one TCR beta chain sequence. Its antigen is unknown. Repertoires were generated with immunoSEQ multiplex PCR, while TCRdb's copy carries only in-frame clones and drops some. The sample has over 65,000 clones, roughly 94% seen once. This entry belongs to a study of T cell responses to AZD1222 COVID-19 vaccine. Germline V CDR1 and CDR2: SGHRS, YFSETQ. The CDR3 is 13 residues long. The V end lost 3 bases, the J end lost 5 bases, and 11 bases lay between the germline ends. Findings and limits, study-wide: A reported finding is that nearly half of spike-specific TCRs target unmutated variant regions. White British ancestry dominated among donors, who included more females, and clonal diversity was possibly underestimated. Spike-specific TCR breadth and depth grew following two AZD1222 doses.

The sequenced sample was peripheral blood, obtained on day 0 of MenACWY control vaccination. The rearrangement joins TRBV5-1 to TRBJ2-5; possible D gene TRBD1, 5 bases. The TCR was taken from an adult in good health. The CDR3 protein is CASSSRGWETQYF. The CDR3 nucleotides are TGCGCCAGCAGCTCTAGGGGCTGGGAGACCCAGTACTTC.